These T cell receptor beta chains were read from a single sample in a study of T-cell reconstitution after alpha-beta-depleted transplantation in children. TCRdb used MiXCR to reprocess the PCR reads, holding one entry per CDR3 protein. The sample includes about 610,000 distinct CDR3 sequences, roughly a tenth of them seen just once. The sample in question was PBMCs from the stem cell graft donor, obtained from the stem cell graft. These receptors came from a human donor who donated a stem cell graft to a child with acute myeloid leukemia. The CDR3 runs from the conserved cysteine through the conserved F or W. The order of the fields is V gene, J gene, D gene, CDR3 length, clone size, CDR3 DNA, CDR3 protein. The D gene is left open where the match is weak. Expanded clones are given a class, and other clones once, few, many or no size at all.

>TRBV3-1|TRBJ2-7|.|15|few
TGTGCCAGCAGCCCAAAGAGGGGCCCTAGTTACGAGCAGTACTTC
CASSPKRGPSYEQYF
>TRBV11-2|TRBJ2-7|.|15|few
TGTGCCAGCAGCTTAGTTGAGGCAGACTCCTACGAGCAGTACTTC
CASSLVEADSYEQYF
>TRBV5-1|TRBJ2-3|TRBD1|17|few
TGCGCCAGCAGCTTGAGAGGGGGCGATTCCTGGGGAGATACGCAGTATTTT
CASSLRGGDSWGDTQYF
>TRBV6-5|TRBJ1-2|TRBD1|12|many
TGTGCCAGCAGTTTGACAGGGTTAGCGTTACTCTTC
CASSLTGLALLF
>TRBV27|TRBJ2-7|TRBD2|15|many
TGTGCCAGCAGTTTATGGCCTAGCGGTACCTACGAGCAGTACTTC
CASSLWPSGTYEQYF
>TRBV30|TRBJ2-7|.|15|few
TGTGCCTGGAGCCTGGGGGCGGGAGAGGTGATCGAGCAGTACTTC
CAWSLGAGEVIEQYF
>TRBV10-3|TRBJ2-7|.|13|few
TGTGCCATCAGTGAGTCTACATACTACGAGCAGTACTTC
CAISESTYYEQYF
>TRBV15|TRBJ2-1|.|16|.
TGTGCCACCAGCAGAGATGTGGCAAGCTCCTACAATGAGCAGTTCTTC
CATSRDVASSYNEQFF
>TRBV28|TRBJ2-7|.|13|few
TGTGCCAGCAGTTCCCCATCGGTGGGCGAGCAGTACTTC
CASSSPSVGEQYF
>TRBV4-2|TRBJ2-1|.|16|many
TGTGCCAGCAGCGAAAGTTGGCAGAACTCCTACAATGAGCAGTTCTTC
CASSESWQNSYNEQFF
>TRBV5-1|TRBJ1-2|.|17|few
TGCGCCAGCAGCTCCACTCCGGCTTCAGGGAGAACCTATGGCTACACCTTC
CASSSTPASGRTYGYTF
>TRBV11-1|TRBJ2-1|.|18|few
TGTGCCAGCAGCCCGGTGGGGGGTGACTCCCGAAGATACAATGAGCAGTTCTTC
CASSPVGGDSRRYNEQFF
>TRBV9|TRBJ1-1|.|12|many
TGTGCCAGCAGCGTAGGAGGGCATGAAGCTTTCTTT
CASSVGGHEAFF
>TRBV20-1|TRBJ2-7|.|14|many
TGCAGTGCTGGGGGGACGCCCCCGAACTACGAGCAGTACTTC
CSAGGTPPNYEQYF
>TRBV3-1|TRBJ2-5|.|16|few
TGTGCCAGCAGCCAAGATAGAGGTGGCTTCCCGGAGACCCAGTACTTC
CASSQDRGGFPETQYF
>TRBV4-1|TRBJ1-4|.|17|many
TGCGCCAGCAGCCAAGATACGAACACCCCAACTAATGAAAAACTGTTTTTT
CASSQDTNTPTNEKLFF
>TRBV6-5|TRBJ2-1|TRBD2|15|few
TGTGCCAGCAGTTCTCTAGCGGGAGTACTCAATGAGCAGTTCTTC
CASSSLAGVLNEQFF
>TRBV18|TRBJ1-1|.|14|many
TGTGCCAGCTCACCACCGGGGGTGAACACTGAAGCTTTCTTT
CASSPPGVNTEAFF
>TRBV7-9|TRBJ1-5|.|13|.
TGTGCCAGCAGCTTAGGGTCAGAACAGCCCCAGCATTTT
CASSLGSEQPQHF
>TRBV29-1|TRBJ2-1|.|12|many
TGCAGCGTTGGGATGATCCCCCATGAGCAGTTCTTC
CSVGMIPHEQFF
>TRBV5-1|TRBJ2-7|.|14|.
TGCGCCAGCACCTCAGGGGGGTTGACCTACGAGCAGTACTTC
CASTSGGLTYEQYF
>TRBV19|TRBJ2-2|.|16|.
TGTGCCAGTAGTATAAAGTTAAAGCGGAACACCGGGGAGCTGTTTTTT
CASSIKLKRNTGELFF
>TRBV5-1|TRBJ2-3|.|16|.
TGCGCCAGCAGCAGGGCTAGCGTAGGAAGCACAGATACGCAGTATTTT
CASSRASVGSTDTQYF
>TRBV18|TRBJ1-3|TRBD1|17|few
TGTGCCAGCTCAGGCAGCCGGGACAGTTCTTCTGGAAACACCATATATTTT
CASSGSRDSSSGNTIYF
>TRBV20-1|TRBJ2-5|TRBD2|14|many
TGCAGTGCTCCTAGCGGGACGGCAAGGGAGACCCAGTACTTC
CSAPSGTARETQYF